This entry lists 27 T cell receptor beta chains sequenced from one sample in a study of neurological immune-mediated disorders (dated by TCRdb to the late 2010s). What the time point label conveys for this sample: longitudinal time-point 1 (baseline). Libraries were constructed by 5' RACE. For sequencing, an Illumina HiSeq 2500 was employed. The public reads were run again by TCRdb, first through fastp at Q25 and then through MiXCR, and only productive beta chains were kept. One record per CDR3 amino acid sequence lists the most common genes and DNA. In all, the sample holds roughly 36,000 distinct CDR3 sequences, and roughly 3.1% of those were seen once. The ten largest clones represent around 7.7% of the sample. Sequenced: PBMCs. The receptors here all came from a woman aged 60 to 75 with multiple sclerosis.

This clonotype was counted at least ten times. V and J are TRBV5-1 and TRBJ2-7; 14 nucleotides line up with TRBD2. Germline-derived CDR1 and CDR2 are SGHRS and YFSETQ. The CDR3 loop spans 14 amino acids. V was pared by 4 bases and J by 5 bases, with 2 bases of the junction left unmatched. The DNA of the CDR3 is TGCGCCAGCAGCCAGGGACTAGCGGGGGACGAGCAGTACTTC. Residues: CASSQGLAGDEQYF.

This clonotype showed up many times. The chain recombines TRBV12-3 or TRBV12-4 with TRBJ1-2; D perhaps matches TRBD1 (6 bases). The CDR3 is 12 amino acids. Trimming removed 5 bases at V and 9 bases at J, with 13 bases between. In DNA, the CDR3 is TGTGCCAGCAGTCCTGGACAGAGGAGCTACACCTTC. Amino acid sequence: CASSPGQRSYTF.

This clonotype was observed at least ten times. The J gene is TRBJ2-7, the V gene TRBV29-1; 7 bases are shared with TRBD1. This CDR3 has 12 amino acids. From germline, CDR1 is SQVTM and CDR2 ANQGSEA. The J segment lost 2 bases and the V segment lost 7 bases, leaving 5 bases of the junction unmatched. In DNA, the CDR3 is TGCAGCGCCGTTCAGGGGGCCTACGAGCAGTACTTC. Encoded protein: CSAVQGAYEQYF.

This clonotype appeared many times. The rearrangement links TRBV2 to TRBJ2-7; possible D gene TRBD2, 5 bases. Trimming pared 3 bases from V and 6 bases from J, leaving 15 bases between. The germline CDR1 and CDR2 sequences are SNHLY and FYNNEI. The CDR3 consists of 14 residues. This chain's CDR3 is CASSEARESREQYF. DNA of the CDR3: TGTGCCAGCAGTGAGGCGAGGGAATCTCGCGAGCAGTACTTC.

This clonotype was detected many times. This chain connects TRBV7-2 to TRBJ2-5, with 9 bases identical to TRBD1. V gave up 4 bases and J gave up 5 bases; unmatched junction bases: 2. CDR1 SGHTA and CDR2 FQGNSA come from the germline V gene. The CDR3 sequence is 13 residues long. CDR3: CASSSQGAETQYF. The DNA for the CDR3 is TGTGCCAGCAGCTCACAGGGGGCCGAGACCCAGTACTTC. Full variable domain (remainder filled in from reference TRBV7-2 and TRBJ2-5): GAGVSQSPSNKVTEKGKDVELRCDPISGHTALYWYRQSLGQGLEFLIYFQGNSAPDKSGLPSDRFSAERTGGSVSTLTIQRTQQEDSAVYLCASSSQGAETQYFGPGTRLLVL.

At least ten counts were recorded for this clonotype. The V call is TRBV12-3 or TRBV12-4, the J call TRBJ1-2; no reliable D call. Deletions cut 2 bases from V and 8 bases from J, with 12 bases between. The CDR3 length is 13 residues. The CDR3 bases are TGTGCCAGCAGTTTAAGTCGTACGGCCGGCTACACCTTC. The encoded protein is CASSLSRTAGYTF.

This clonotype was recorded many times. V gene TRBV5-1 combines with J gene TRBJ2-5; D is unresolved. This CDR3 has 15 residues. Trimming stripped 1 base from V and 2 bases from J, with 12 bases between. CDR1 and CDR2 (germline): SGHRS, YFSETQ. CDR3 DNA: TGCGCCAGCAGCTTGATTCCGTGGGGACAAGAGACCCAGTACTTC. It translates to CASSLIPWGQETQYF.

This clonotype was detected a few times. The chain combines TRBV7-9 with TRBJ2-3; maybe TRBD2 (5 bases). Trimming stripped 8 bases from V and 0 bases from J, with 15 bases between. This CDR3 is built from 15 residues. CDR1 is SEHNR, CDR2 FQNEAQ, per germline (reference sequence). DNA for the CDR3: TGTGCCAGCGCGCAGGCTAGGACTAGCACAGATACGCAGTATTTT. Translated: CASAQARTSTDTQYF.

This clonotype was recorded at least ten times. It is unclear where the CDR3 begins or ends on the DNA, so no DNA is shown, and the CDR3 is as TCRdb lists it. V usage is TRBV6-6 and J usage is TRBJ2-7; TRBD1, the D gene given by the table, was not confirmed from the DNA. With termini counted, the CDR3 has 12 amino acids. Per the germline V gene, CDR1 is MNHNY and CDR2 is SVGAGI (reference sequence). The chain's CDR3 is CASSSSGDEQYF.

Ten or more counts support this clonotype. This chain connects TRBV5-1 to TRBJ1-1; a possible D gene is TRBD1 (6 bases). Trimming shortened V by 4 bases and J by 2 bases, and 12 bases separated the two germline ends. CDR1 is SGHRS and CDR2 is YFSETQ in the germline V gene. The CDR3 loop spans 14 amino acids. The CDR3 nucleotides are TGCGCCAGCAGCACGGACAGACCTAACACTGAAGCTTTCTTT. This translates into CASSTDRPNTEAFF.

This clonotype appeared many times. The V call is TRBV20-1, the J call TRBJ1-6; D unresolved. The CDR3 loop spans 14 amino acids. Trimming took off 6 bases at V and 5 bases at J, with 14 bases between the two ends. Germline V gene sequence: CDR1 DFQATT, CDR2 SNEGSKA (reference sequence). This chain's CDR3 is CSAIDQPDNSPLHF. For the CDR3, the DNA is TGCAGTGCAATAGACCAACCCGATAATTCACCCCTCCACTTT.

At least ten counts were recorded for this clonotype. The chain couples TRBV20-1 to TRBJ1-6; D unresolved. CDR3 length: 16 amino acids. V was pared by 4 bases and J by 8 bases, with 21 bases between. Per germline, CDR1 DFQATT and CDR2 SNEGSKA (reference sequence). The CDR3: CSAKAATILVDSPLHF. In nucleotides, the CDR3 is TGCAGTGCTAAGGCCGCCACTATACTAGTGGATTCACCCCTCCACTTT.

This clonotype was counted many times. The chain is built from TRBV12-3 or TRBV12-4 and TRBJ1-2; a possible D gene is TRBD1 (5 bases). CDR3 length: 13 residues. Deletions cut 1 base from V and 7 bases from J, with 10 bases between. CDR3 in DNA: TGTGCCAGCAGTTTAGTATCGGGGGGTGGCTACACCTTC. This encodes CASSLVSGGGYTF.

At least ten counts were recorded for this clonotype. The chain carries TRBV5-1 and TRBJ2-1, with a possible D match to TRBD2 (6 bases). This CDR3 is built from 16 residues. In germline, CDR1 is SGHRS, CDR2 YFSETQ. V dropped 3 bases and J dropped 4 bases, with 17 bases sitting between them. In DNA form, the CDR3 reads TGCGCCAGCAGCTCGCCAAGCTTGGGGGGTTACAATGAGCAGTTCTTC. This sequence encodes CASSSPSLGGYNEQFF.

This clonotype was counted at least ten times. J is TRBJ1-5 and V is TRBV4-1; D is unclear. The CDR3 runs to 16 residues. The germline CDR1 and CDR2 sequences are MGHRA and YSYEKL. V lost 0 bases, J lost 5 bases, and 14 bases lay in between. CDR3 in amino acids: CASSQDLSQPYQPQHF. CDR3 sequence (DNA): TGCGCCAGCAGCCAAGATTTGAGCCAGCCATATCAGCCCCAGCATTTT.

This clonotype was counted many times. This chain connects TRBV5-7 to TRBJ1-2; 10 bases are shared with TRBD1. TRBV5-7 is an ORF for which the function is uncertain. This CDR3 has 15 residues. Trimming removed 3 bases from V and 3 bases from J; junction bases left unmatched: 5. As DNA, the CDR3 is TGTGCCAGCAGCTCCCGGGACAGGGGACACTATGGCTACACCTTC. The encoded protein is CASSSRDRGHYGYTF.

Ten or more counts support this clonotype. The gene calls are TRBV20-1 and TRBJ2-1, with D possibly being TRBD1 or TRBD2 (5 bases each). Trimming removed 5 bases at V and 10 bases at J, with 21 bases between. This CDR3 comprises 14 residues. Germline V gene data show CDR1 as DFQATT and CDR2 as SNEGSKA (reference sequence). The CDR3 DNA follows: TGCAGTGCTGAACGAGGGGAATACAATGTGGAGCAGTTCTTC. This sequence encodes CSAERGEYNVEQFF.

This clonotype was recorded at least ten times. The chain carries TRBV20-1 and TRBJ1-4; possible D gene TRBD1, 5 bases. The V gene's germline CDR1 is DFQATT and CDR2 SNEGSKA (reference sequence). The CDR3 runs to 14 residues. The V and J ends lost 2 bases and 3 bases respectively, with 10 bases between them. The CDR3 DNA reads TGCAGTGCTAGAATGGGGGTGGCTAATGAAAAACTGTTTTTT. This gives the protein CSARMGVANEKLFF.

This clonotype has ten or more counts. This chain connects TRBV5-6 to TRBJ1-2, with D unclear. This CDR3 is built from 17 residues. V was shortened by 0 bases and J by 5 bases, with 20 bases between the two germline ends. In germline, CDR1 is SGHDT, CDR2 YYEEEE. The CDR3 region is CASSLGGRALHLYGYTF. The CDR3 DNA sequence: TGTGCCAGCAGCTTGGGCGGGAGGGCCCTTCACCTTTATGGCTACACCTTC.

CDR3 loop: CASSLARVTYQYF. For the CDR3, the DNA is TGTGCCAGCAGTTTGGCTAGGGTTACCTACCAGTACTTC. This chain uses TRBV28 with TRBJ2-7; no reliable D call. CDR3 length equals 13 residues. Trimming left V 3 bases short and J 10 bases short, with 16 bases between. The germline gives CDR1 MDHEN, CDR2 SYDVKM.

Details on this clonotype: Given a much more abundant clone one base away, this may be a read error. V is TRBV29-1 and J is TRBJ2-5; D perhaps matches TRBD1 (7 bases). CDR1 is SQVTM, CDR2 ANQGSEA, per germline. The CDR3 totals 15 residues. V was trimmed by 7 bases and J by 5 bases, leaving 23 bases between them. CDR3 DNA: TGCAGCGCGTCCACTTCAGGGGGGCGGGTGGAGACCCAGTACTTC. This codes for CSASTSGGRVETQYF.

In its sample, this clonotype was seen many times. The chain has TRBV20-1 and TRBJ1-2; D gene uncertain. Germline V lookup: CDR1 DFQATT, CDR2 SNEGSKA (reference sequence). CDR3 length: 13 residues. The V gene lost 0 bases and the J gene lost 6 bases, with 11 bases spanning the gap. CDR3 sequence reads: CSARDLAHDGYTF. In DNA form, the CDR3 reads TGCAGTGCTAGAGATCTAGCCCACGATGGCTACACCTTC.

This clonotype was counted many times. The CDR3 spells CATRLRAGAGELFF. As DNA, the CDR3 is TGTGCCACCAGGTTACGGGCCGGCGCCGGGGAGCTGTTTTTT. The rearrangement links TRBV15 to TRBJ2-2; no clear D. Trimming shortened V by 6 bases and J by 6 bases, and 14 bases separated the two germline ends. Germline V CDR1 and CDR2: LNHNV, YYDKDF (reference sequence). This CDR3 has 14 amino acids.

This clonotype occurred many times. This chain connects TRBV7-8 to TRBJ1-1; D gene uncertain. In germline, CDR1 is SGHVS, CDR2 FQNEAQ. The V gene lost 8 bases and the J gene lost 0 bases, with 7 bases spanning the gap. The CDR3 totals 12 residues. For the CDR3, the DNA is TGTGCCAGCTCCCAGGTGAACACTGAAGCTTTCTTT. Its protein is CASSQVNTEAFF.

Comments on this clonotype: One end of the junction is discordant with germline, which a read error may explain. The V and J genes are TRBV5-1 and TRBJ2-7; D unclear. Germline values: CDR1 SGHRS, CDR2 YFSETQ. The CDR3 extends over 10 amino acids. The CDR3 loop reads CASSLGLAFF. The CDR3, as DNA: TGCGCCAGCAGCTTGGGCCTGGCATTCTTC. Full variable domain (outside the CDR3, taken from reference TRBV5-1 and TRBJ2-7): KAGVTQTPRYLIKTRGQQVTLSCSPISGHRSVSWYQQTPGQGLQFLFEYFSETQRNKGNFPGRFSGRQFSNSRSEMNVSTLELGDSALYLCASSLGLAFFGPGTRLTVT.

This clonotype has ten or more counts. The germline gene is not matched at one end of the junction; a read error may be the cause. V and J are TRBV7-2 and TRBJ1-6; maybe TRBD1 (6 bases). The CDR3 has 14 amino acids. Per germline, CDR1 SGHTA and CDR2 FQGNSA. CDR3 DNA sequence: TGTGCCAGCAGCTTAGGGGTTATGGGGACAACCCTCAACTTT. It yields the protein CASSLGVMGTTLNF.

This clonotype has only one observation. This may stem from a read error, because a much larger clone lies one nucleotide away. J is TRBJ1-4 and V is TRBV6-6; D gene ambiguous. CDR3 size: 12 residues. Germline values: CDR1 MNHNY, CDR2 SVGAGI (reference sequence). The CDR3 DNA sequence: TGTGACAGCAGTTACTCGAGGGAAAAACTGTTTTTT. Encoded protein: CDSSYSREKLFF.